The next 8 T cell receptor beta chains were all read from a single sample in a study of blood T cell repertoires in COVID-19. Some clones are missing from TCRdb's copy, which holds only in-frame ones; the method was immunoSEQ multiplex PCR. The sample holds some 250,000 clones; about four fifths are singletons and the top ten take around 3%. The sequencing input was peripheral blood. The receptors were sampled from an older woman with active or convalescent COVID-19.

The chain combines TRBV19 with TRBJ2-1; weak D call: TRBD1 (6 bases). V dropped 4 bases and J dropped 6 bases, with 16 bases sitting between them. The CDR3 is 15 residues long. Germline CDR1 reads LNHDA; CDR2 reads SQIVND (reference sequence). CDR3 sequence: CASSSRQVPLNEQFF. In DNA, the CDR3 is TGTGCCAGTAGTAGTCGACAGGTACCCCTCAATGAGCAGTTCTTC. Full variable domain (rest looked up from reference TRBV19 and TRBJ2-1): DGGITQSPKYLFRKEGQNVTLSCEQNLNHDAMYWYRQDPGQGLRLIYYSQIVNDFQKGDIAEGYSVSREKKESFPLTVTSAQKNPTAFYLCASSSRQVPLNEQFFGPGTRLTVL.

The rearrangement uses TRBV19 and TRBJ1-2; D might be TRBD1 (6 bases). Trimming shortened V by 7 bases and J by 7 bases, and 22 bases separated the two germline ends. From germline, CDR1 is LNHDA and CDR2 SQIVND (reference sequence). The CDR3 consists of 15 residues. This CDR3 reads CASIEQGPSKGGYTF. Written as DNA, the CDR3 is TGTGCCAGTATTGAACAGGGACCGTCTAAAGGTGGCTACACCTTC. The full variable domain, with the rest looked up from reference TRBV19 and TRBJ1-2, is DGGITQSPKYLFRKEGQNVTLSCEQNLNHDAMYWYRQDPGQGLRLIYYSQIVNDFQKGDIAEGYSVSREKKESFPLTVTSAQKNPTAFYLCASIEQGPSKGGYTFGSGTRLTVV.

CDR3 nucleotides: TGCGCCAGCAGCTTGGGGACTAGCAGAGAGACCCAGTACTTC. Encoded protein: CASSLGTSRETQYF. The chain uses TRBV5-1 and TRBJ2-5, with 8 nucleotides matching TRBD2. Germline assignment: CDR1 SGHRS and CDR2 YFSETQ. The CDR3 has 14 residues. Trimming cost V 0 bases and J 4 bases; bases outside gene matches: 2.

The chain links TRBV7-6 to TRBJ1-6; 9 nucleotides align to TRBD1. The CDR3 is made up of 17 amino acids. V was clipped by 2 bases and J by 2 bases; unmatched bases: 4. Germline CDR1 SGHVS, CDR2 FNYEAQ. CDR3 loop: CASSLKRTGAYNSPLHF. The DNA for the CDR3 is TGTGCCAGCAGCTTAAAGAGGACAGGGGCCTATAATTCACCCCTCCACTTT.

This chain joins TRBV6-4 and TRBJ2-1; 9 positions agree with TRBD2. CDR1 is MRHNA, CDR2 SNTAGT, per germline. The CDR3 covers 16 residues. The ends lost 2 bases at V and 8 bases at J; junction bases unmatched: 10. The CDR3 DNA follows: TGTGCCAGCAGTGACCGTGGCGGGGGGGTGGTTGATGAGCAGTTCTTC. Translated, it gives CASSDRGGGVVDEQFF.

The chain couples TRBV7-9 to TRBJ2-1, with D perhaps TRBD1 (6 bases). Looked up from germline, CDR1 is SEHNR and CDR2 is FQNEAQ (reference sequence). The CDR3 is 15 residues long. The V end was cut by 0 bases, the J end by 5 bases, with 11 bases between. The CDR3 region has the DNA TGTGCCAGCAGCTTAGCCCCAGGGGTACACAATGAGCAGTTCTTC. Translation: CASSLAPGVHNEQFF. Full variable domain (outside the CDR3, taken from reference TRBV7-9 and TRBJ2-1): DTGVSQNPRHKITKRGQNVTFRCDPISEHNRLYWYRQTLGQGPEFLTYFQNEAQLEKSRLLSDRFSAERPKGSFSTLEIQRTEQGDSAMYLCASSLAPGVHNEQFFGPGTRLTVL.

In its sample, this clone was seen many times. The chain has TRBV30 and TRBJ2-5; 7 nucleotides align to TRBD2. This CDR3 has 14 residues. The ends lost 4 bases at V and 5 bases at J; junction bases unmatched: 10. Germline V gene lookup returns CDR1 GTSNPN and CDR2 SVGIG (reference sequence). The CDR3: CAWTHWTRSETQYF. CDR3 sequence (DNA): TGTGCCTGGACTCATTGGACTAGGTCTGAGACCCAGTACTTC. Using reference TRBV30 and TRBJ2-5 for the parts outside the CDR3, the full variable domain is SQTIHQWPATLVQPVGSPLSLECTVEGTSNPNLYWYRQAAGRGLQLLFYSVGIGQISSEVPQNLSASRPQDRQFILSSKKLLLSDSGFYLCAWTHWTRSETQYFGPGTRLLVL.

The CDR3 bases are TGTGCCATCAGGGTGATCAGCCCGGGAAATGAGCAGTTCTTC. Translated, it gives CAIRVISPGNEQFF. V and J are TRBV10-3 and TRBJ2-1, with a tentative D call TRBD2 (5 bases). The CDR3 contains 14 residues. The V end was cut by 6 bases, the J end by 7 bases, with 16 bases between. Germline V CDR1 and CDR2: ENHRY, SYGVKD.